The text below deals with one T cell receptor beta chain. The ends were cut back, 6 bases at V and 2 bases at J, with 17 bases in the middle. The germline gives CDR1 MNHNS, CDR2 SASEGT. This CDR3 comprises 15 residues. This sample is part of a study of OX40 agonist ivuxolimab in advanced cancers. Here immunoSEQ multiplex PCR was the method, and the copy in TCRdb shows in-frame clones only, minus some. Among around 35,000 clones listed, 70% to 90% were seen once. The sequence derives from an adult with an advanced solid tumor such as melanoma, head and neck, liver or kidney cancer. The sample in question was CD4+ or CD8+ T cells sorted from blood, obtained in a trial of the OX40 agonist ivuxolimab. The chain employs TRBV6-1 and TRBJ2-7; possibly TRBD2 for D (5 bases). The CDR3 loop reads CASSKSPGNPYEQYF. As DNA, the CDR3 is TGTGCCAGCAGCAAATCTCCCGGGAACCCCTACGAGCAGTACTTC.